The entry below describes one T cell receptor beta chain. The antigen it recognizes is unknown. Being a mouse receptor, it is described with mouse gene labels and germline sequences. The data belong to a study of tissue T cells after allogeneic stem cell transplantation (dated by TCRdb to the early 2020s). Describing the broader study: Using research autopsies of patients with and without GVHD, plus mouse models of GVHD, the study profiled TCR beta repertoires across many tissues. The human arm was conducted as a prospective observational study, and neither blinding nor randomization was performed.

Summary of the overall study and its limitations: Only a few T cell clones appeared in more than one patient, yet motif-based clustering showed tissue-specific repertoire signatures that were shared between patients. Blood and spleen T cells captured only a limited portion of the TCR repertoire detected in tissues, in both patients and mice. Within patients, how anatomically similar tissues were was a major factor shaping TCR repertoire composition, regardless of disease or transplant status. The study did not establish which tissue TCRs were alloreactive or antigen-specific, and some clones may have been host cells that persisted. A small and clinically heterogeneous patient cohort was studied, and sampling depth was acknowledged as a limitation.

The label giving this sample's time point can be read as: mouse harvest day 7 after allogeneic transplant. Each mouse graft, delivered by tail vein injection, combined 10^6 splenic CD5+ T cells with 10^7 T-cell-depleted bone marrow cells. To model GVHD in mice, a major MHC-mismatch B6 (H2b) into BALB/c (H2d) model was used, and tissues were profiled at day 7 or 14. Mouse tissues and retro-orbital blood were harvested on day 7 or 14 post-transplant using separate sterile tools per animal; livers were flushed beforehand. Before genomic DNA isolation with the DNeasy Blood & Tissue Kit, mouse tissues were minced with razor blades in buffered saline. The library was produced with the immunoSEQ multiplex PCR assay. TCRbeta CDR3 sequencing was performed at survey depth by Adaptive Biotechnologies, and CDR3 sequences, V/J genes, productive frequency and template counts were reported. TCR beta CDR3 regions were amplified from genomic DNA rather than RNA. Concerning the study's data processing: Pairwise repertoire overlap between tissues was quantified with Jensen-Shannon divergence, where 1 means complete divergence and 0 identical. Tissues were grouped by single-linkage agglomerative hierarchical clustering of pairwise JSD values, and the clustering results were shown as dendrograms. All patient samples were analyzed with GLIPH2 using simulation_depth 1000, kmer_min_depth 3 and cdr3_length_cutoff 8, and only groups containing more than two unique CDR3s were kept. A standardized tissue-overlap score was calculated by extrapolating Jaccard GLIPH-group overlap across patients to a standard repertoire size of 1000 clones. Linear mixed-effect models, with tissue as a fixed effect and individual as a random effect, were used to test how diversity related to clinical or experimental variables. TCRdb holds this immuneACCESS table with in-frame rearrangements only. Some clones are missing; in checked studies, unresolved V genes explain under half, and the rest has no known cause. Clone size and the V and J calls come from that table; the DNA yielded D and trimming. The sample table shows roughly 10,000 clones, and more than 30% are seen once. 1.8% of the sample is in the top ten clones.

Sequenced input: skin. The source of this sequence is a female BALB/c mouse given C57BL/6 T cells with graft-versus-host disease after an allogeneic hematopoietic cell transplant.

The encoded CDR3 is CASSLLDLGDTQYF. CDR3 DNA, as far as it was read: TGTGCCAGCAGTCTCCTCGATCTGGGAGACACCCAGTAC. The chain is encoded by TRBV26 joined to TRBJ2-5; TRBD2 might be the D gene, on 5 matching bases. Read sequence stops 1 residue before the CDR3 end, and the germline J gene provides the missing end. The germline V gene (reference sequence) supplies CDR1 KGHPV and CDR2 FQNQEV. V lost 3 bases and J lost 5 bases; the stretch between them is 12 bases long. The CDR3 spans 14 residues, from the cysteine through the phenylalanine. Shown are 39 bases from within the CDR3, in frame from base 1.